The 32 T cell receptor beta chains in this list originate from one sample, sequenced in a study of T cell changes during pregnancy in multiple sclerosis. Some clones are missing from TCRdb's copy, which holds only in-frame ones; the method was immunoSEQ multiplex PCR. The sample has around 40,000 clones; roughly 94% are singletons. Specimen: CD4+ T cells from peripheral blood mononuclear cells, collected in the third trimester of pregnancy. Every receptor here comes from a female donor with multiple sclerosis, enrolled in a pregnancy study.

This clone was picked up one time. The DNA for the CDR3 is TGCGCCAGCAGCCGAGGCGGGGACCAAGAGACCCAGTACTTC. Amino acids: CASSRGGDQETQYF. This chain uses TRBV4-1 with TRBJ2-5; a possible D gene is TRBD2 (6 bases). The germline gives CDR1 MGHRA, CDR2 YSYEKL. The V and J ends lost 4 bases and 0 bases respectively, with 9 bases between them. The length of the CDR3 is 14 residues.

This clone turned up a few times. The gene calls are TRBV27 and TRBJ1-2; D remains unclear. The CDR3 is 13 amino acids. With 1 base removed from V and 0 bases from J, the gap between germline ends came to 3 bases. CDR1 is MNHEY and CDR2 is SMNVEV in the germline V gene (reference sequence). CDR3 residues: CASSLFSNYGYTF. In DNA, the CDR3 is TGTGCCAGCAGTTTATTCTCTAACTATGGCTACACCTTC.

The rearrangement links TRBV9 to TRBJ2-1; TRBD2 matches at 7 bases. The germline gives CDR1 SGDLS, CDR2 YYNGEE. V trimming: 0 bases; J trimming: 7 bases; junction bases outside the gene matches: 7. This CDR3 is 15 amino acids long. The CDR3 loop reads CASSVVSGSGNEQFF. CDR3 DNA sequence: TGTGCCAGCAGCGTAGTTAGCGGGTCAGGAAATGAGCAGTTCTTC.

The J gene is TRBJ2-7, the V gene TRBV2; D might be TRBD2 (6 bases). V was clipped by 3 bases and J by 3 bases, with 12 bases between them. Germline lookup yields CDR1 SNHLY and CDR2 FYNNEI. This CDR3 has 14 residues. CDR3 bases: TGTGCCAGCAGTGATCGGGCGGGGCGCTACGAGCAGTACTTC. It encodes CASSDRAGRYEQYF.

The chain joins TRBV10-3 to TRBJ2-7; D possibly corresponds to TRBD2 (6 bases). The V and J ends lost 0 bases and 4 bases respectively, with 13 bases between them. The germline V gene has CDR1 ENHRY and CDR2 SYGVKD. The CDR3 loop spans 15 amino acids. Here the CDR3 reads CAISESQRERYEQYF. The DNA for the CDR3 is TGTGCCATCAGTGAGTCGCAACGGGAGAGGTACGAGCAGTACTTC.

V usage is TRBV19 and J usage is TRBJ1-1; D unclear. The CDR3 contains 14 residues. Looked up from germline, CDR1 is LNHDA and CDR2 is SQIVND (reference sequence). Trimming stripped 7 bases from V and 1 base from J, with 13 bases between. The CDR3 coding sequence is TGTGCCAGTACCGCGCACCGGGGGAACACTGAAGCTTTCTTT. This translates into CASTAHRGNTEAFF.

The CDR3 here is CASSTRLAGADTQYF. The CDR3 bases are TGTGCCAGCAGTACCCGACTAGCGGGAGCAGATACGCAGTATTTT. The chain links TRBV27 to TRBJ2-3; the match to TRBD2 covers 12 bases. The CDR3 length is 15 residues. Looked up from germline, CDR1 is MNHEY and CDR2 is SMNVEV (reference sequence). Trimming took 5 bases from V and 4 from J; bases not matched to a gene: 4.

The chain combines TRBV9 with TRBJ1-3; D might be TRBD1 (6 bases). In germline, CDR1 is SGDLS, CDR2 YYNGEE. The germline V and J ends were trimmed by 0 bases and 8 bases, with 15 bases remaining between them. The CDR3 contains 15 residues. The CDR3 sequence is CASSVAPWGRDTIYF. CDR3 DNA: TGTGCCAGCAGCGTAGCTCCGTGGGGGCGGGACACCATATATTTT. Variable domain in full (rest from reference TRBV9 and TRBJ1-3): DSGVTQTPKHLITATGQRVTLRCSPRSGDLSVYWYQQSLDQGLQFLIQYYNGEERAKGNILERFSAQQFPDLHSELNLSSLELGDSALYFCASSVAPWGRDTIYFGEGSWLTVV.

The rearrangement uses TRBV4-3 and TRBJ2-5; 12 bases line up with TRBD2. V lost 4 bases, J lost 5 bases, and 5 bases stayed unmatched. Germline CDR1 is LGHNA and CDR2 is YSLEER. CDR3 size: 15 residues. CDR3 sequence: CASSPTSGSGETQYF. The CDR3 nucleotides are TGCGCCAGCAGCCCGACTAGCGGGAGTGGTGAGACCCAGTACTTC.

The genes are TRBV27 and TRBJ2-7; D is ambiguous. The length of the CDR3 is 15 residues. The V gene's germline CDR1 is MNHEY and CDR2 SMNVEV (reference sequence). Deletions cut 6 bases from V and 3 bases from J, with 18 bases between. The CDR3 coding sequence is TGTGCCAGCAGCTCCGCGCGACACCCTGGCTACGAGCAGTACTTC. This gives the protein CASSSARHPGYEQYF.

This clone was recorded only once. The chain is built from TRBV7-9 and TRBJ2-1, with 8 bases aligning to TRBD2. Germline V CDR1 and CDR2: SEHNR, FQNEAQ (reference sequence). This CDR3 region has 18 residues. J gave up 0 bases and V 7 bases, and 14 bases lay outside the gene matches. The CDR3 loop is CASILVKTSASSYNEQFF. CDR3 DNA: TGTGCCAGCATCCTAGTTAAGACTAGCGCGAGCTCCTACAATGAGCAGTTCTTC. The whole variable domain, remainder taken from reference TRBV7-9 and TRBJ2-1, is DTGVSQNPRHKITKRGQNVTFRCDPISEHNRLYWYRQTLGQGPEFLTYFQNEAQLEKSRLLSDRFSAERPKGSFSTLEIQRTEQGDSAMYLCASILVKTSASSYNEQFFGPGTRLTVL.

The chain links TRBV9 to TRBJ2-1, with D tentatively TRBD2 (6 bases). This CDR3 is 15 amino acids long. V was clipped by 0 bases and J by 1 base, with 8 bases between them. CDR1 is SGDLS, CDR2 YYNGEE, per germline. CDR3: CASSVETSSYNEQFF. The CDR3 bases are TGTGCCAGCAGCGTAGAGACTAGTTCCTACAATGAGCAGTTCTTC. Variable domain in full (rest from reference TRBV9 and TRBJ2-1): DSGVTQTPKHLITATGQRVTLRCSPRSGDLSVYWYQQSLDQGLQFLIQYYNGEERAKGNILERFSAQQFPDLHSELNLSSLELGDSALYFCASSVETSSYNEQFFGPGTRLTVL.

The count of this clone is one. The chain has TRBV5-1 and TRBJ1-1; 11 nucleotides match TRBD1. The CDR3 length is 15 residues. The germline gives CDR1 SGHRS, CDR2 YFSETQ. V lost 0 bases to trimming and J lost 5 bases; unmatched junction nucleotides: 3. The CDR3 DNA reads TGCGCCAGCAGCTTGGCCGGGACAGGGGGGACTGAAGCTTTCTTT. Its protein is CASSLAGTGGTEAFF.

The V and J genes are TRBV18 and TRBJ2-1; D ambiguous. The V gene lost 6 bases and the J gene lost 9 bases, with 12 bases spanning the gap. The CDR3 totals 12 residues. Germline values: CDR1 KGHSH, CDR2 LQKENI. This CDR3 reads CASSLTMVEQFF. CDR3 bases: TGTGCCAGCTCGTTAACTATGGTTGAGCAGTTCTTC.

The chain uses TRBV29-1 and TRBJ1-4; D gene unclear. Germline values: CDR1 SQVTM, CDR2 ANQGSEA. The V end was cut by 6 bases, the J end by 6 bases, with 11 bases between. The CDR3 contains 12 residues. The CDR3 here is CSVSTGDEKLFF. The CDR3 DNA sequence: TGCAGCGTGTCTACCGGGGATGAAAAACTGTTTTTT.

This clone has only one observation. DNA for the CDR3: TGTGCCAGCAGTTTACCGGGTTACGAGCAGTACTTC. This codes for CASSLPGYEQYF. The chain recombines TRBV28 with TRBJ2-7; D is unresolved. The V end lost 2 bases, the J end lost 4 bases, and 6 bases lay between the germline ends. The CDR3 sequence is 12 residues long. Germline CDR1 is MDHEN and CDR2 is SYDVKM.

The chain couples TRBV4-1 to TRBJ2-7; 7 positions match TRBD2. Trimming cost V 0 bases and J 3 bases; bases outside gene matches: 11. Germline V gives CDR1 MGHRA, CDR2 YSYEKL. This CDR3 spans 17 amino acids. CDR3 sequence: CASSQDRGVRTFYEQYF. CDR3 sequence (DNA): TGCGCCAGCAGCCAAGATCGGGGGGTTAGGACCTTCTACGAGCAGTACTTC.

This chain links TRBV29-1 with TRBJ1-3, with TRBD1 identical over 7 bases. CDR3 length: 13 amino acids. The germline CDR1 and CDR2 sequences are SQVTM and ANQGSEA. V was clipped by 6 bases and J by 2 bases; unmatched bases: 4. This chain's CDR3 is CSVAGTAGNTIYF. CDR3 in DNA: TGCAGCGTCGCCGGGACAGCTGGAAACACCATATATTTT.

The DNA of the CDR3 is TGTGCCAGCAGTGGGACACGCTACGAGCAGTACTTC. As protein: CASSGTRYEQYF. V and J are TRBV25-1 and TRBJ2-7, with D possibly being TRBD1 (5 bases). V gave up 4 bases and J gave up 3 bases, with 7 bases separating them. The CDR3 has 12 residues. The germline CDR1 and CDR2 sequences are MGHDK and SYGVNS.

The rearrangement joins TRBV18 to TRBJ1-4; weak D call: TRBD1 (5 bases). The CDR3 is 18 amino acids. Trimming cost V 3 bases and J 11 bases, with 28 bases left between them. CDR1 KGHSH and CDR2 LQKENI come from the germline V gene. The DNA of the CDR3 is TGTGCCAGCTCACCGACAGCGGGGCGAGGACCCGACCATTGGAAACTGTTTTTT. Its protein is CASSPTAGRGPDHWKLFF. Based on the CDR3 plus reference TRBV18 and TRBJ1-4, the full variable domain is NAGVMQNPRHLVRRRGQEARLRCSPMKGHSHVYWYRQLPEEGLKFMVYLQKENIIDESGMPKERFSAEFPKEGPSILRIQQVVRGDSAAYFCASSPTAGRGPDHWKLFFGSGTQLSVL.

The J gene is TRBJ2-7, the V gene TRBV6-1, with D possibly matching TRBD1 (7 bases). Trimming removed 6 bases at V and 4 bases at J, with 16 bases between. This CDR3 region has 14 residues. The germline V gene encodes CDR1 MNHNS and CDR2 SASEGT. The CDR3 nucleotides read TGTGCCAGCAGCCAGGCGGGACAGTTATACGAGCAGTACTTC. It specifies CASSQAGQLYEQYF.

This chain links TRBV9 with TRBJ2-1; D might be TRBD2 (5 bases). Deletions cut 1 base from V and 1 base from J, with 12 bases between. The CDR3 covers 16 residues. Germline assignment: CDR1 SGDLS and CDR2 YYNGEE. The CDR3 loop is CASSVWYGMSYNEQFF. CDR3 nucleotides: TGTGCCAGCAGCGTATGGTACGGGATGTCCTACAATGAGCAGTTCTTC.

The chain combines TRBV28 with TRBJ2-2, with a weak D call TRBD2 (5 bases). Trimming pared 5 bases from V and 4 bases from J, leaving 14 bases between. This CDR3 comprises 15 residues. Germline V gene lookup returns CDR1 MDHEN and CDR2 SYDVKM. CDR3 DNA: TGTGCCAGCAGTCGGATTGGACTGTCCACCGGGGAGCTGTTTTTT. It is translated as CASSRIGLSTGELFF.

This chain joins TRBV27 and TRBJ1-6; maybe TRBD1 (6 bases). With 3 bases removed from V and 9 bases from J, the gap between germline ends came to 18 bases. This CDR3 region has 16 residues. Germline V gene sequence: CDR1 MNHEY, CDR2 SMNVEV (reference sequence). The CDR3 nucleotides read TGTGCCAGCAGTTTTGAGACGGGACACCGGTCTTCACCCCTCCACTTT. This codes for CASSFETGHRSSPLHF.

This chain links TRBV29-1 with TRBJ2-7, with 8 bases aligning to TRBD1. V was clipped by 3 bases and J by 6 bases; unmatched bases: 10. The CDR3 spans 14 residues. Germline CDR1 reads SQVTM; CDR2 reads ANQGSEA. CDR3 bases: TGCAGCGTTGATGCCCCCCGGACAGGGTGCGAGCAGTACTTC. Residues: CSVDAPRTGCEQYF.

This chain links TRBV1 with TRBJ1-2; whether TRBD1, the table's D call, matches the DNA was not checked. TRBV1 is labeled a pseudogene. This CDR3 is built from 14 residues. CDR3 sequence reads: CTSSQEGQVYGYTF. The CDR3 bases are TGCACCAGCAGCCAAGAGGGACAGGTCTATGGCTACACCTTC.

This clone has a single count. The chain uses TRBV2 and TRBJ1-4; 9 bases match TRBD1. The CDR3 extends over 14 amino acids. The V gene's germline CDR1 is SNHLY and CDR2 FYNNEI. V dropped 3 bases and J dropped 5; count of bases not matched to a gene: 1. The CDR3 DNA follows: TGTGCCAGCAGTGATGGGACAGGGAATGAAAAACTGTTTTTT. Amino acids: CASSDGTGNEKLFF. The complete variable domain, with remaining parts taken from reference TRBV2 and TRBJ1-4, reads EPEVTQTPSHQVTQMGQEVILRCVPISNHLYFYWYRQILGQKVEFLVSFYNNEISEKSEIFDDQFSVERPDGSNFTLKIRSTKLEDSAMYFCASSDGTGNEKLFFGSGTQLSVL.

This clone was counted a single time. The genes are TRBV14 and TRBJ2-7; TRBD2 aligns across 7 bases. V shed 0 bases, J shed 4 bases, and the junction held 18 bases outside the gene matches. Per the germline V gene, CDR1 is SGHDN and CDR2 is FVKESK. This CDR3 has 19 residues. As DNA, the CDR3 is TGTGCCAGCAGCCAAGATAAAAGTAGGGGCGGGAGCCTACCGTACGAGCAGTACTTC. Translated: CASSQDKSRGGSLPYEQYF.

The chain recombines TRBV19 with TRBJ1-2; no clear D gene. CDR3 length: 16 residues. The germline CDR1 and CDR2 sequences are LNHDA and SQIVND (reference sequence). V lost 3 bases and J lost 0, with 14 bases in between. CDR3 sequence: CASSMSGNRPNYGYTF. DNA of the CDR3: TGTGCCAGTAGTATGTCGGGGAACCGACCTAACTATGGCTACACCTTC.

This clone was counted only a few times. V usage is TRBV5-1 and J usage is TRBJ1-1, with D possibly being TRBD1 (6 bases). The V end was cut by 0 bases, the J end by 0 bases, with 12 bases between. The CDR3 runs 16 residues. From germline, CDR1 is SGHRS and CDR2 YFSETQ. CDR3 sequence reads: CASSLVAGAMNTEAFF. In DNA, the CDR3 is TGCGCCAGCAGCTTGGTGGCAGGGGCGATGAACACTGAAGCTTTCTTT.

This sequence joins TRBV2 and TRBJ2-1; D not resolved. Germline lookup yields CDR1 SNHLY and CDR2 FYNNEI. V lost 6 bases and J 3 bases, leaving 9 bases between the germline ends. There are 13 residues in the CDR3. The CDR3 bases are TGTGCCAGCAGCCCCGACATCTACAATGAGCAGTTCTTC. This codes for CASSPDIYNEQFF. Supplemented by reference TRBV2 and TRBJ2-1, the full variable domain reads EPEVTQTPSHQVTQMGQEVILRCVPISNHLYFYWYRQILGQKVEFLVSFYNNEISEKSEIFDDQFSVERPDGSNFTLKIRSTKLEDSAMYFCASSPDIYNEQFFGPGTRLTVL.

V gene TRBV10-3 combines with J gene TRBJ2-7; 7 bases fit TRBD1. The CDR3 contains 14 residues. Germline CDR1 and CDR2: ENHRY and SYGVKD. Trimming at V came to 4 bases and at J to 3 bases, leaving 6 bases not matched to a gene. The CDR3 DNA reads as TGTGCCATCAGTGTTCTGACAGGGAACTACGAGCAGTACTTC. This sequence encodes CAISVLTGNYEQYF.